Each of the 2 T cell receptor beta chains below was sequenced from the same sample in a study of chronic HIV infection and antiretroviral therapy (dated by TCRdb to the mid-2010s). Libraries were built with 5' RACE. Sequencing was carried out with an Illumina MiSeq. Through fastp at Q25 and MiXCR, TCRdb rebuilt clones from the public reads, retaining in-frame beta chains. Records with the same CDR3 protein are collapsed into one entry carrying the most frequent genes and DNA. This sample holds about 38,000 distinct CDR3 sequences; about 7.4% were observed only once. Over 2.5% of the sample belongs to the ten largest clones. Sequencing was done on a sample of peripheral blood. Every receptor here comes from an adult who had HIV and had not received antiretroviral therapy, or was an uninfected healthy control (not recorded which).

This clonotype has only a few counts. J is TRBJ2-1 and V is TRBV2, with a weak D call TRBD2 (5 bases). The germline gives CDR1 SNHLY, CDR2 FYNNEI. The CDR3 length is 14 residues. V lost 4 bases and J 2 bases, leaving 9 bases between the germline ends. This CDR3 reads CASSVGGAYNEQFF. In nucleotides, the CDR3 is TGTGCCAGCAGTGTCGGAGGAGCCTACAATGAGCAGTTCTTC.

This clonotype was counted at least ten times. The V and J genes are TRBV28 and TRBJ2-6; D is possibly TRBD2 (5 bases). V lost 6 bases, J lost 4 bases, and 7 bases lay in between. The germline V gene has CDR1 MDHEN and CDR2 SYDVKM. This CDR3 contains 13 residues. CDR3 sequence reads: CASRPGGANVLTF. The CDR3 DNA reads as TGTGCCAGCAGGCCGGGGGGGGCCAACGTCCTGACTTTC.